These 17 T cell receptor beta chains originate from one sample sequenced in a study of T cells in tuberculosis. Produced via immunoSEQ multiplex PCR; TCRdb's table is partial and in-frame only. The sample shows tens of thousands of clones, approximately 93% of them seen only once. Sequencing used PBMCs. The receptor set was obtained from a donor aged 10-29 years with latent tuberculosis or without tuberculosis infection.

The rearrangement joins TRBV7-9 to TRBJ1-1, with a possible D match to TRBD1 (5 bases). Germline V lookup: CDR1 SEHNR, CDR2 FQNEAQ (reference sequence). The ends were cut back, 1 base at V and 4 bases at J, with 10 bases in the middle. There are 14 residues in the CDR3. The CDR3 DNA sequence: TGTGCCAGCAGCTTAGTGTTGGGGGGCACTGAAGCTTTCTTT. Protein sequence: CASSLVLGGTEAFF. Together with reference TRBV7-9 and TRBJ1-1, the CDR3 gives the full variable domain: DTGVSQNPRHKITKRGQNVTFRCDPISEHNRLYWYRQTLGQGPEFLTYFQNEAQLEKSRLLSDRFSAERPKGSFSTLEIQRTEQGDSAMYLCASSLVLGGTEAFFGQGTRLTVV.

The rearrangement joins TRBV5-1 to TRBJ2-1, with 13 bases fitting TRBD2. CDR1 and CDR2 from the germline V gene are SGHRS and YFSETQ. J gave up 0 bases and V 0 bases, and 0 bases lay outside the gene matches. There are 17 residues in the CDR3. The CDR3 coding sequence is TGCGCCAGCAGCTTGGGACTAGCGGGAGGCTCCTACAATGAGCAGTTCTTC. Protein sequence: CASSLGLAGGSYNEQFF.

This rearrangement joins TRBV4-1 to TRBJ2-1, with 14 bases identical to TRBD2. The CDR3 runs to 18 residues. Germline V gene sequence: CDR1 MGHRA, CDR2 YSYEKL. V was pared by 1 base and J by 9 bases, with 11 bases of the junction left unmatched. The CDR3 sequence is CASSQGGGTSGSFGEQFF. The CDR3 DNA sequence: TGCGCCAGCAGCCAAGGAGGGGGGACTAGCGGGAGTTTTGGTGAGCAGTTCTTC.

J is TRBJ2-7 and V is TRBV15; TRBD1 agrees at 10 bases. Germline CDR1 LNHNV, CDR2 YYDKDF (reference sequence). V gave up 8 bases and J gave up 6 bases; unmatched junction bases: 7. The CDR3 extends over 13 amino acids. The CDR3 loop reads CATGTGVISEQYF. The DNA for the CDR3 is TGTGCCACCGGGACAGGGGTTATATCCGAGCAGTACTTC.

The chain has TRBV2 and TRBJ2-7, with 8 bases matching TRBD2. Germline values: CDR1 SNHLY, CDR2 FYNNEI. V gave up 3 bases and J gave up 5 bases; unmatched junction bases: 9. CDR3 size: 15 residues. The CDR3 coding sequence is TGTGCCAGCAGTGACTGGGCTAGCGGGCAAGACGAGCAGTACTTC. Translated: CASSDWASGQDEQYF.

This chain joins TRBV19 and TRBJ2-3; TRBD1 matches 9 bases. V was pared by 2 bases and J by 4 bases, with 4 bases of the junction left unmatched. CDR1 is LNHDA, CDR2 SQIVND, per germline (reference sequence). This CDR3 is built from 15 residues. The CDR3 region has the DNA TGTGCCAGTAGTATACCGGGACAGGGTCCAGATACGCAGTATTTT. Translated, it gives CASSIPGQGPDTQYF.

The chain carries TRBV5-1 and TRBJ1-1; 7 bases are shared with TRBD1. CDR3 length: 14 residues. Germline-derived CDR1 and CDR2 are SGHRS and YFSETQ. The J segment lost 4 bases and the V segment lost 2 bases, leaving 5 bases of the junction unmatched. The CDR3 protein is CASSFHRGTTEAFF. The CDR3 DNA is TGCGCCAGCAGCTTCCACAGGGGAACCACTGAAGCTTTCTTT.

The chain combines TRBV7-8 with TRBJ2-4; D gene ambiguous. The CDR3 spans 13 residues. V was pared by 4 bases and J by 8 bases, with 12 bases between. Germline V gene sequence: CDR1 SGHVS, CDR2 FQNEAQ. CDR3 bases: TGTGCCAGCAGCTCCGAAACTGTGGACATTCAGTACTTC. The encoded protein is CASSSETVDIQYF. Drawing the rest from reference TRBV7-8 and TRBJ2-4, the complete variable domain is GAGVSQSPRYKVAKRGQDVALRCDPISGHVSLFWYQQALGQGPEFLTYFQNEAQLDKSGLPSDRFFAERPEGSVSTLKIQRTQQEDSAVYLCASSSETVDIQYFGAGTRLSVL.

The V gene is TRBV2, the J gene TRBJ2-7; 12 bases are a match to TRBD2. CDR3 length: 14 residues. J lost 3 bases, V lost 6 bases, and 3 bases had no gene match. The germline CDR1 and CDR2 sequences are SNHLY and FYNNEI. CDR3 nucleotide sequence: TGTGCCAGCAGGTTGACTAGCGGGGGCTACGAGCAGTACTTC. Residues: CASRLTSGGYEQYF.

This CDR3 is CSAQTGGYNEQFF. CDR3 bases: TGCAGCGCCCAGACAGGGGGATACAATGAGCAGTTCTTC. This chain uses TRBV29-1 with TRBJ2-1, with 9 bases lining up with TRBD1. The germline V gene has CDR1 SQVTM and CDR2 ANQGSEA. The CDR3 is 13 residues long. The junction had 5 bases not matched to a gene; V was cut back by 7 bases and J by 4 bases.

CDR3 DNA: TGCGCCAGCAGCTTGACTACCACTAACACCGGGGAGCTGTTTTTT. This codes for CASSLTTTNTGELFF. This chain joins TRBV5-1 and TRBJ2-2; the D is unclear. The CDR3 has 15 residues. With 1 base removed from V and 2 bases from J, the gap between germline ends came to 9 bases. CDR1 is SGHRS and CDR2 is YFSETQ in the germline V gene.

This chain joins TRBV28 and TRBJ1-1, with D perhaps TRBD1 (5 bases). The germline V and J ends were trimmed by 10 bases and 0 bases, with 24 bases remaining between them. From germline, CDR1 is MDHEN and CDR2 SYDVKM. The CDR3 has 17 residues. CDR3 nucleotides: TGTGCCACAGCCCCGGTGGGGCATATCGCCATGAACACTGAAGCTTTCTTT. Translation: CATAPVGHIAMNTEAFF.

The gene calls are TRBV19 and TRBJ1-1; D may be TRBD1 (6 bases). Germline CDR1 reads LNHDA; CDR2 reads SQIVND (reference sequence). This CDR3 spans 15 amino acids. The ends were cut back, 5 bases at V and 4 bases at J, with 17 bases in the middle. CDR3 region: CASSLKAQGSTEAFF. CDR3 in DNA: TGTGCCAGTAGTTTGAAGGCCCAGGGGTCCACTGAAGCTTTCTTT.

This clone came up once. This sequence joins TRBV4-1 and TRBJ2-5; 8 bases agree with TRBD2. Germline V CDR1 and CDR2: MGHRA, YSYEKL. The CDR3 runs to 17 residues. The J segment lost 5 bases and the V segment lost 6 bases, leaving 17 bases of the junction unmatched. The CDR3 reads CASSPSAGARGKETQYF. CDR3 DNA: TGCGCCAGCAGTCCCTCAGCGGGAGCTAGGGGGAAGGAGACCCAGTACTTC.

V and J are TRBV4-2 and TRBJ1-4; a weak D match, TRBD1 (6 bases). The CDR3 is 17 residues long. The V and J ends lost 3 bases and 0 bases respectively, with 14 bases between them. Germline values: CDR1 LGHNA, CDR2 YNFKEQ. This chain's CDR3 is CASSQYQGSATNEKLFF. The CDR3 DNA reads TGTGCCAGCAGCCAGTATCAGGGGTCTGCAACTAATGAAAAACTGTTTTTT.

The V and J genes are TRBV5-1 and TRBJ2-5, with a possible D match to TRBD2 (6 bases). CDR1 is SGHRS and CDR2 is YFSETQ in the germline V gene. The CDR3 runs 15 residues. Trimming cost V 4 bases and J 3 bases, with 16 bases left between them. The CDR3: CASSPWGEREETQYF. The CDR3 DNA follows: TGCGCCAGCAGCCCCTGGGGGGAACGAGAAGAGACCCAGTACTTC.

V gene TRBV6-5 combines with J gene TRBJ1-1; weak D call: TRBD1 (5 bases). Germline lookup yields CDR1 MNHEY and CDR2 SVGAGI. Trimming cost V 5 bases and J 1 base, with 11 bases left between them. This CDR3 is built from 14 residues. CDR3 sequence (DNA): TGTGCCAGCAGTCTCCGAGACAGGAACACTGAAGCTTTCTTT. This encodes CASSLRDRNTEAFF.